Listed here is a single T cell receptor (beta chain). This entry is derived from a study of PD-1 blockade in classical Hodgkin lymphoma. Trimming stripped 1 base from V and 2 bases from J, with 15 bases between. This CDR3 comprises 16 residues. Germline CDR1 SGHTA, CDR2 FQGNSA. Time point given: newly diagnosed, previously untreated cHL patient sample. Isolation of CD4+ T cells from thawed PBMCs was performed by magnetic negative selection. Repertoires were generated with immunoSEQ multiplex PCR, while TCRdb's copy carries only in-frame clones and drops some. The data contain around 30,000 clones, 80% to 90% of them singletons.

The TCR comes from a human donor with classical Hodgkin lymphoma. The chain has TRBV7-2 and TRBJ2-7, with D maybe TRBD2 (6 bases). The sample taken for sequencing was CD4+ T cells from blood. The CDR3: CASSLEPGRGAYEQYF. The CDR3 region has the DNA TGTGCCAGCAGCTTAGAGCCGGGGCGGGGAGCCTACGAGCAGTACTTC.